This T cell receptor (beta chain) was found in a study of T cells after yellow fever vaccination. The V gene's germline CDR1 is SGHRS and CDR2 YFSETQ. CDR3 size: 15 residues. V lost 2 bases, J lost 7 bases, and 9 bases stayed unmatched. From the 5' RACE reads, TCRdb called clonotypes with MiXCR, one entry per CDR3 protein. The sample consists of some 390,000 distinct CDR3 sequences, around 20% of them appearing once. This clonotype was seen a few times. The sequence came from a man between 18 and 29 years old who received the YFV17D yellow fever vaccine. The source material was PBMCs, sampled before the yellow fever booster vaccination. The V gene is TRBV5-1, the J gene TRBJ2-1, with 7 nucleotides matching TRBD1. The CDR3 sequence is CASSFRGGAQNEQFF. DNA for the CDR3: TGCGCCAGCAGCTTCCGAGGGGGCGCTCAGAATGAGCAGTTCTTC.